This passage covers 18 T cell receptor beta chains from one sample sequenced in a study of T cells in Graves' hyperthyroidism and ophthalmopathy. TCR beta CDR3 sequences were amplified from RNA transcripts. HTBI primers were used for first-round RT-PCR of the TCR CDR3. One entry per CDR3 protein, called by TCRdb with MiXCR from the multiplex PCR reads. The sample holds hundreds of thousands of distinct CDR3 sequences, less than 25% seen once. Sequencing was carried out using blood. These TCRs come from a young woman with Graves' ophthalmopathy.

This clonotype was picked up a small number of times. The genes are TRBV12-3 or TRBV12-4 and TRBJ1-5, with D possibly matching TRBD1 (6 bases). The CDR3 spans 15 residues. The V and J ends lost 3 bases and 11 bases respectively, with 20 bases between them. The CDR3 loop is CASSFGRGSPGAQHF. CDR3 in DNA: TGTGCCAGCAGTTTCGGCAGGGGAAGCCCTGGGGCCCAGCATTTT.

The chain employs TRBV20-1 and TRBJ2-5; D perhaps matches TRBD1 (6 bases). V lost 6 bases, J lost 2 bases, and 16 bases lay in between. CDR1 DFQATT and CDR2 SNEGSKA come from the germline V gene (reference sequence). The CDR3 has 14 amino acids. The CDR3 DNA sequence: TGCAGTGCCGGTCAGGGGTGGGGGCAAGAGACCCAGTACTTC. Protein product: CSAGQGWGQETQYF.

This clonotype was seen at least ten times. The CDR3 region has the DNA TGCAGTGCTAACTCTATGATAGCGGCTAGCACAGATACGCAGTATTTT. Its protein is CSANSMIAASTDTQYF. V and J are TRBV20-1 and TRBJ2-3; D might be TRBD2 (6 bases). The ends were cut back, 4 bases at V and 0 bases at J, with 17 bases in the middle. Germline CDR1 and CDR2: DFQATT and SNEGSKA (reference sequence). The CDR3 covers 16 residues.

The rearrangement uses TRBV28 and TRBJ1-6; D uncertain. CDR1 and CDR2 (germline): MDHEN, SYDVKM. V was clipped by 5 bases and J by 6 bases, with 14 bases between them. CDR3 length: 15 amino acids. The CDR3: CASSPERISNSPLHF. The CDR3 nucleotides read TGTGCCAGCAGTCCAGAGCGGATATCTAATTCACCCCTCCACTTT. Combining the CDR3 with reference TRBV28 and TRBJ1-6 gives the whole variable domain DVKVTQSSRYLVKRTGEKVFLECVQDMDHENMFWYRQDPGLGLRLIYFSYDVKMKEKGDIPEGYSVSREKKERFSLILESASTNQTSMYLCASSPERISNSPLHFGNGTRLTVT.

At least ten counts were recorded for this clonotype. This sequence joins TRBV6-1 and TRBJ1-2, with a possible D match to TRBD1 (5 bases). The V gene's germline CDR1 is MNHNS and CDR2 SASEGT. Trimming stripped 6 bases from V and 8 bases from J, with 10 bases between. The CDR3 is 11 residues long. CDR3 nucleotides: TGTGCCAGCAGGCAAGGGGTAGGCTACACCTTC. Protein sequence: CASRQGVGYTF.

The chain recombines TRBV3-1 with TRBJ2-5, with TRBD1 matching over 8 bases. This CDR3 is 16 amino acids long. Trimming cost V 1 base and J 4 bases; bases outside gene matches: 8. CDR1 is LGHDT, CDR2 YNNKEL, per germline (reference sequence). CDR3 sequence reads: CASSQGTGSTGETQYF. The CDR3 nucleotides are TGTGCCAGCAGCCAAGGGACAGGGTCGACGGGAGAGACCCAGTACTTC.

The chain links TRBV5-1 to TRBJ2-7; D remains ambiguous. This CDR3 has 14 residues. CDR1 is SGHRS and CDR2 is YFSETQ in the germline V gene. Trimming removed 0 bases from V and 5 bases from J, with 12 bases in between. The CDR3 here is CASSLGVGKNEQYF. In DNA, the CDR3 is TGCGCCAGCAGCTTGGGCGTAGGTAAGAACGAGCAGTACTTC. Looking up the rest from reference TRBV5-1 and TRBJ2-7 gives the full variable domain: KAGVTQTPRYLIKTRGQQVTLSCSPISGHRSVSWYQQTPGQGLQFLFEYFSETQRNKGNFPGRFSGRQFSNSRSEMNVSTLELGDSALYLCASSLGVGKNEQYFGPGTRLTVT.

This clonotype was found many times. V usage is TRBV4-3 and J usage is TRBJ1-5; unclear D gene. This CDR3 contains 16 residues. In germline, CDR1 is LGHNA, CDR2 YSLEER. V lost 2 bases and J lost 2, with 13 bases in between. The CDR3 spells CASSQLGKVGNQPQHF. The CDR3 nucleotides are TGCGCCAGCAGCCAATTAGGGAAGGTGGGCAATCAGCCCCAGCATTTT.

The table lists this clonotype with many counts. This chain uses TRBV10-3 with TRBJ1-1; D is undetermined. Trimming took off 8 bases at V and 3 bases at J, with 19 bases between the two ends. Germline V lookup: CDR1 ENHRY, CDR2 SYGVKD. The CDR3 is made up of 15 amino acids. CDR3 nucleotide sequence: TGTGCCATCGCTCCCGATCCTAACACGGACACTGAAGCTTTCTTT. It codes for CAIAPDPNTDTEAFF.

This clonotype was counted many times. DNA of the CDR3: TGTGCCAGCAGTTCCCACACAACCTACGAGCAGTACTTC. It codes for CASSSHTTYEQYF. The chain is built from TRBV7-8 and TRBJ2-7, with D hard to call. CDR1 SGHVS and CDR2 FQNEAQ come from the germline V gene. The CDR3 totals 13 residues. V was pared by 6 bases and J by 2 bases, with 11 bases between.

This clonotype was counted at least ten times. The gene calls are TRBV12-3 or TRBV12-4 and TRBJ1-1, with D possibly TRBD1 on 6 matching bases. This CDR3 is built from 13 residues. Trimming pared 6 bases from V and 7 bases from J, leaving 15 bases between. This CDR3 is CASSLTGRGEAFF. The CDR3 bases are TGTGCCAGCAGCCTTACAGGGAGAGGTGAAGCTTTCTTT.

CDR3 loop: CASSYSWQGRTEAFF. The CDR3 nucleotides read TGTGCCAGCAGTTACTCGTGGCAGGGAAGGACTGAAGCTTTCTTT. V is TRBV6-2 or TRBV6-3 and J is TRBJ1-1, with TRBD1 as a possible D gene (5 bases). This CDR3 is built from 15 residues. V gave up 0 bases and J gave up 5 bases, with 13 bases separating them. In germline, CDR1 is MNHEY, CDR2 SVGEGT.

The chain couples TRBV28 to TRBJ2-6, with D possibly being TRBD1 (6 bases). CDR1 and CDR2 from the germline V gene are MDHEN and SYDVKM. Trimming removed 4 bases at V and 4 bases at J, with 14 bases between. The CDR3 totals 16 residues. CDR3 bases: TGTGCCAGCAGTTCCCAGCCAGGGGCAGGGGCCAACGTCCTGACTTTC. This gives the protein CASSSQPGAGANVLTF.

This sequence joins TRBV20-1 and TRBJ2-5, with unresolved D. Deletions cut 1 base from V and 8 bases from J, with 8 bases between. CDR3 length equals 11 residues. Germline-derived CDR1 and CDR2 are DFQATT and SNEGSKA (reference sequence). The CDR3 sequence is CSARVRSTQYF. CDR3 nucleotide sequence: TGCAGTGCTAGAGTTCGCTCTACCCAGTACTTC.

This clonotype was seen at least ten times. The rearrangement links TRBV7-3 to TRBJ2-5; tentatively, D is TRBD1 (6 bases). The CDR3 runs to 16 residues. Trimming stripped 4 bases from V and 5 bases from J, with 20 bases between. Looked up from germline, CDR1 is SGHTA and CDR2 is FQGTGA. CDR3 in amino acids: CASSSQPRTEGETQYF. For the CDR3, the DNA is TGTGCCAGCAGCTCGCAGCCCCGGACAGAGGGGGAGACCCAGTACTTC.

This clonotype occurred a few times. The chain couples TRBV9 to TRBJ2-5, with TRBD1 matching 9 bases. The CDR3 sequence is 14 residues long. Losses at the gene ends were 3 bases for V and 4 bases for J; bases not matched to a gene: 4. Germline loops: CDR1 SGDLS, CDR2 YYNGEE. The CDR3 loop is CASSDRTGAETQYF. In DNA form, the CDR3 reads TGTGCCAGCAGCGACCGGACAGGGGCAGAGACCCAGTACTTC.

Remarks on this clonotype: One end of the junction does not line up with germline, which may come from a read error. The V and J genes are TRBV7-7 and TRBJ2-5; D could derive from TRBD1 or TRBD2 (5 bases each). The CDR3 covers 16 residues. From germline, CDR1 is SSHAT and CDR2 FNYEAQ (reference sequence). The CDR3 DNA follows: TGTGCTAGCAGCTTATCGACATGGGGGAATCAAGAGACCCAGTACTTC. Translation: CASSLSTWGNQETQYF.

In its sample, this clonotype was seen many times. The rearrangement joins TRBV20-1 to TRBJ1-2; TRBD1 aligns across 9 bases. This CDR3 region has 13 residues. CDR1 is DFQATT and CDR2 is SNEGSKA in the germline V gene (reference sequence). With V trimmed by 6 bases and J by 6 bases, 8 bases remained unmatched. CDR3 bases: TGCAGTGCAGCCCGACAGGGGGTCGATGGCTACACCTTC. Encoded protein: CSAARQGVDGYTF.